This TCR beta chain originates from a study of Ad26.COV2.S vaccination and SARS-CoV-2 variants. Study context: Intramuscularly, Ad26.COV2.S was given either once or twice, 56 days apart.

As to this clone: Its antigen remains unidentified.

Treatment: 19 received Ad26.COV2.S at low or high dose, single or two shots; five or six received placebo; per-sample allocation not given. All samples were drawn on day 63, counting from the first vaccine or placebo injection. Donation was by an adult aged 18-55 years who was in Boston. Findings of the study overall: Relative to placebo recipients, vaccine recipients exhibited elevated spike-specific TCR breadth. With respect to non-spike TCR breadth, vaccine and placebo recipients were similar.

Germline V gene data show CDR1 as ENHRY and CDR2 as SYGVKD. The CDR3 has 13 amino acids. V gave up 8 bases and J gave up 0 bases, with 10 bases separating them. TCRdb keeps only in-frame clones here, not all; method: immunoSEQ multiplex PCR. The sample records about 420,000 clones, approximately 90% being singletons. The chain has TRBV10-3 and TRBJ1-1; no firm D call. This specimen was peripheral blood, taken in a trial of Ad26.COV2.S vaccine versus placebo. This clonotype was sampled from a person between 18 and 59 years old who received the Ad26.COV2.S COVID-19 vaccine or a placebo. CDR3 residues: CAILAGMNTEAFF. CDR3 DNA: TGTGCCATCTTAGCCGGGATGAACACTGAAGCTTTCTTT.